Below, one TCR beta chain is given with its context. The CDR3 has 16 amino acids. V shed 3 bases and J 3 bases; nucleotides not matched to a gene: 4. Per germline, CDR1 SGHNT and CDR2 YYREEE (reference sequence). These data come from a study of cytomegalovirus exposure and HLA in healthy donors. Method: immunoSEQ multiplex PCR; TCRdb's copy keeps in-frame clones and lacks some. The sample shows some 130,000 clones, about 95% of them seen only once. The rearrangement links TRBV5-4 to TRBJ2-3; 13 nucleotides match TRBD2. This receptor was obtained from a man aged 18-30 years in good health and CMV-seropositive. The sequenced sample consisted of PBMCs. Here the CDR3 reads CASSSGTSGMTDTQYF. The CDR3 DNA sequence: TGTGCCAGCAGCTCCGGGACTAGCGGGATGACAGATACGCAGTATTTT.